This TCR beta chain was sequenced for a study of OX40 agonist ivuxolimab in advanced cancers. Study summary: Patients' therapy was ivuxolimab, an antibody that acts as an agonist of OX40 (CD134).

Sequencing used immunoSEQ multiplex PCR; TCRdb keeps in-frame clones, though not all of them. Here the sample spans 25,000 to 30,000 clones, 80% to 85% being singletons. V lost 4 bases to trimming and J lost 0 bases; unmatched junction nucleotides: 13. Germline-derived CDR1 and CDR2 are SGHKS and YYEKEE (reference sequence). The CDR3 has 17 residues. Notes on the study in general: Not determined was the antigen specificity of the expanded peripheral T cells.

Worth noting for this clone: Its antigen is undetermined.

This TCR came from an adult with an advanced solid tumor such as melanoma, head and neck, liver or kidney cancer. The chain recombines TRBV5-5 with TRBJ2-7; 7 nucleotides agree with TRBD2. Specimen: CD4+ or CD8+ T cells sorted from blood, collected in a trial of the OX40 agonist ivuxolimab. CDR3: CASSNGWQRGHSYEQYF. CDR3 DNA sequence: TGTGCCAGCAGCAACGGCTGGCAGCGGGGTCACTCCTACGAGCAGTACTTC.